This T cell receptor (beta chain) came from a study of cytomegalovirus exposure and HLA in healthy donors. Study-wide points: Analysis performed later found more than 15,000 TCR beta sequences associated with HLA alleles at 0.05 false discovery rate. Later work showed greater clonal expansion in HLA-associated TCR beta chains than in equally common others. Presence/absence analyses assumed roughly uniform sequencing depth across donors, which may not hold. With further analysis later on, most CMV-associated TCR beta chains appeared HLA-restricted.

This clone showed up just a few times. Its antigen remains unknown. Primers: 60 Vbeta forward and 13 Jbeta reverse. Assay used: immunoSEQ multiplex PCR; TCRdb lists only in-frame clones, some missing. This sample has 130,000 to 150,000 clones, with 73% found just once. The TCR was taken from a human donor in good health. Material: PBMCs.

The CDR3 DNA sequence: TGTGCCAGCAGCCCCAAAGCGGGGGCGAACACCGGGGAGCTGTTTTTT. This gives the protein CASSPKAGANTGELFF. This chain uses TRBV7-9 with TRBJ2-2; 8 bases fit TRBD2. The CDR3 has 16 residues. J gave up 0 bases and V 5 bases, and 5 bases lay outside the gene matches. Germline lookup yields CDR1 SEHNR and CDR2 FQNEAQ (reference sequence). The full variable domain, its missing parts supplied by reference TRBV7-9 and TRBJ2-2, is DTGVSQNPRHKITKRGQNVTFRCDPISEHNRLYWYRQTLGQGPEFLTYFQNEAQLEKSRLLSDRFSAERPKGSFSTLEIQRTEQGDSAMYLCASSPKAGANTGELFFGEGSRLTVL.